This TCR beta chain was captured in a study of molecular identifiers for immune sequencing clone quantification. Study-wide results and limits: For highly expanded clones, sizes could be underestimated when identical TCR molecules share a barcode. Naive cells had under 1% of molecules in clones above 20 RNA copies, effectors over 97%. Detection of one spiked Jurkat cell's TCR RNA reportedly worked in 900,000 to 1,000,000 naive cells.

The germline V and J ends were trimmed by 1 base and 5 bases, with 14 bases remaining between them. Germline loops: CDR1 MGHRA, CDR2 YSYEKL. This CDR3 spans 15 amino acids. Turning to this clonotype: Its antigen is unknown.

Via MiXCR, TCRdb re-called the PCR reads, giving one row per CDR3 protein. The profile shows about half a million distinct CDR3 sequences, about a quarter of them singletons. Naive CD8 T cells were FACS-sorted by CD8+CD4-CCR7+CD45RA+ markers. The sequenced sample was naive CD8+ T cells from blood, with Jurkat cell RNA spiked in. As for subset: FACS-sorted CD8+CD4-CCR7+CD45RA+ naive T cells. The origin of this receptor is a human donor in good health. Some libraries in this study had Jurkat cell RNA spiked in. The chain couples TRBV4-1 to TRBJ1-2, with D tentatively TRBD1 (6 bases). This CDR3 reads CASSQGTGAGYGYTF. As DNA, the CDR3 is TGCGCCAGCAGCCAAGGGACGGGGGCCGGTTATGGCTACACCTTC.